This TCR beta chain came from a study of blood T cell repertoires in COVID-19. Here immunoSEQ multiplex PCR was the method, and the copy in TCRdb shows in-frame clones only, minus some. The repertoire has some 260,000 clones, about 80% of them found once; the top ten carry 4.1%. V was cut by 4 bases and J by 11 bases, with 14 bases left in between. Germline CDR1 reads SQVTM; CDR2 reads ANQGSEA. The CDR3 covers 11 residues. The sequenced sample was PBMCs or T cells enriched from blood (not recorded which). The chain recombines TRBV29-1 with TRBJ1-1; D perhaps matches TRBD1 (5 bases). The TCR originated in a man younger than 40 with acute COVID-19. Written as DNA, the CDR3 is TGCAGCGTTGGTGCCAGGGATGGCGCTTTCTTT. This codes for CSVGARDGAFF.